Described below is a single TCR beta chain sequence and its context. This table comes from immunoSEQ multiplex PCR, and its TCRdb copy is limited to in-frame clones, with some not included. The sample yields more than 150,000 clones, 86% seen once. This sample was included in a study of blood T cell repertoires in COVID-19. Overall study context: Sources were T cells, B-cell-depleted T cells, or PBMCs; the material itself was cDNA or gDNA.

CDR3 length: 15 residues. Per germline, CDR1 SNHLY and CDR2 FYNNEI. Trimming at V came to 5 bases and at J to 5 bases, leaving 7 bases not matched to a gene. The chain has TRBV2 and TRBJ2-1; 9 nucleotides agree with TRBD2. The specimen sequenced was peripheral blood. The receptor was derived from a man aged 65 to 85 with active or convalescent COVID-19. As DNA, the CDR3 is TGTGCCAGCAGTCGAAGTTTAGCGGGAGACAATGAGCAGTTCTTC. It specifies CASSRSLAGDNEQFF.